One and the same sample provided the 29 T cell receptor beta chains below, sequenced in a study of human T cells and chemical hapten exposure. The time point is: patch test 3, about 24 weeks after DPC sensitization. Treatment noted: therapeutic diphenylcyclopropenone sensitization with weekly scalp DPC. TCRdb reprocessed the RACE reads via MiXCR and lists one record per CDR3 protein. The data hold 50,000 to 80,000 distinct CDR3 sequences, with approximately 10% observed a single time. Sequenced material: whole blood, taken in connection with sensitization to the hapten diphenylcyclopropenone (DPC). The source of these receptors is a woman younger than 45 with alopecia areata. Some clones in this sample may be carry-over from other donors' samples.

This clonotype appeared many times. The V and J genes are TRBV19 and TRBJ1-1; 7 bases are shared with TRBD1. The J segment lost 0 bases and the V segment lost 5 bases, leaving 3 bases of the junction unmatched. Germline CDR1 LNHDA, CDR2 SQIVND (reference sequence). This CDR3 comprises 14 residues. The CDR3 is CASSQTGLNTEAFF. The CDR3 DNA follows: TGTGCCAGTAGTCAGACAGGGCTGAACACTGAAGCTTTCTTT.

The gene calls are TRBV6-6 and TRBJ2-7, with no clear D. Germline assignment: CDR1 MNHNY and CDR2 SVGAGI (reference sequence). The CDR3 runs to 13 residues. Trimming left V 11 bases short and J 0 bases short, with 14 bases between. Here the CDR3 DNA reads TGTGCCGGGTCTTTCGGCCTCTCCTACGAGCAGTACTTC. It is translated as CAGSFGLSYEQYF.

This clonotype has at least ten counts. The chain combines TRBV7-6 with TRBJ2-2; no clear D gene. Germline CDR1 and CDR2: SGHVS and FNYEAQ. Trimming took off 2 bases at V and 3 bases at J, with 1 base between the two ends. This CDR3 is 12 amino acids long. The CDR3 DNA is TGTGCCAGCAGCTTACACACCGGGGAGCTGTTTTTT. Protein product: CASSLHTGELFF.

There are a few counts of this clonotype. The chain couples TRBV18 to TRBJ2-3; D unclear. V lost 0 bases, J lost 2 bases, and 6 bases lay in between. CDR3 size: 14 residues. Germline values: CDR1 KGHSH, CDR2 LQKENI. The CDR3 nucleotides are TGTGCCAGCTCACCACCGTTTCCCACAGATACGCAGTATTTT. This codes for CASSPPFPTDTQYF. Full variable domain (outside the CDR3, taken from reference TRBV18 and TRBJ2-3): NAGVMQNPRHLVRRRGQEARLRCSPMKGHSHVYWYRQLPEEGLKFMVYLQKENIIDESGMPKERFSAEFPKEGPSILRIQQVVRGDSAAYFCASSPPFPTDTQYFGPGTRLTVL.

This clonotype came up many times. The chain combines TRBV7-2 with TRBJ1-2, with 9 bases aligning to TRBD1. This CDR3 is built from 13 residues. The V and J ends lost 5 bases and 4 bases, in that order; junction bases with no gene match: 2. CDR1 is SGHTA, CDR2 FQGNSA, per germline. CDR3 sequence: CASSPTGGYGYTF. CDR3 DNA: TGTGCCAGCAGCCCGACAGGGGGCTATGGCTACACCTTC.

This clonotype was counted at least ten times. The V and J genes are TRBV19 and TRBJ2-1; D is undetermined. Germline lookup yields CDR1 LNHDA and CDR2 SQIVND (reference sequence). CDR3 size: 15 residues. The V end lost 1 base, the J end lost 4 bases, and 11 bases lay between the germline ends. CDR3 amino acids: CASSIAPAMYNEQFF. CDR3 DNA: TGTGCCAGTAGTATAGCCCCCGCCATGTACAATGAGCAGTTCTTC. The variable domain in full, completed from reference TRBV19 and TRBJ2-1, reads DGGITQSPKYLFRKEGQNVTLSCEQNLNHDAMYWYRQDPGQGLRLIYYSQIVNDFQKGDIAEGYSVSREKKESFPLTVTSAQKNPTAFYLCASSIAPAMYNEQFFGPGTRLTVL.

This chain joins TRBV2 and TRBJ2-5; 10 bases are a match to TRBD2. The germline V gene has CDR1 SNHLY and CDR2 FYNNEI. V shed 5 bases and J 9 bases; nucleotides not matched to a gene: 6. The CDR3 totals 13 residues. Written as DNA, the CDR3 is TGTGCCAGCAGTCCGGGACTAGCGTCACCCCAGTACTTC. Its translation is CASSPGLASPQYF.

This clonotype has just a few counts. This sequence joins TRBV5-5 and TRBJ2-3, with a possible D match to TRBD2 (5 bases). The V and J ends lost 0 bases and 6 bases respectively, with 14 bases between them. CDR1 and CDR2 from the germline V gene are SGHKS and YYEKEE (reference sequence). CDR3 length: 15 amino acids. CDR3 sequence (DNA): TGTGCCAGCAGCTTGGTGTTCCAGCAGCGGGATACGCAGTATTTT. The encoded protein is CASSLVFQQRDTQYF.

This clonotype was counted at least ten times. The gene calls are TRBV29-1 and TRBJ2-7, with D unresolved. The CDR3 loop spans 11 amino acids. The V end was cut by 1 base, the J end by 2 bases, with 3 bases between. Germline V gene sequence: CDR1 SQVTM, CDR2 ANQGSEA. In DNA form, the CDR3 reads TGCAGCGTTGAAGGCCCCTACGAGCAGTACTTC. Amino acid sequence: CSVEGPYEQYF.

This clonotype was seen a few times. This chain links TRBV28 with TRBJ2-6; TRBD2 might be the D (5 bases). Germline V gene sequence: CDR1 MDHEN, CDR2 SYDVKM. The CDR3 covers 18 residues. Trimming removed 6 bases from V and 0 bases from J, with 18 bases in between. The CDR3: CASRGREKSPSGANVLTF. CDR3 sequence (DNA): TGTGCCAGCAGGGGTCGGGAAAAGTCCCCCTCTGGGGCCAACGTCCTGACTTTC.

This clonotype was counted at least ten times. This chain connects TRBV5-6 to TRBJ1-1; no clear D. CDR1 is SGHDT, CDR2 YYEEEE, per germline. The CDR3 has 16 residues. V was cut by 0 bases and J by 4 bases, with 16 bases left in between. In DNA, the CDR3 is TGTGCCAGCAGCTTGGGGAGGTTAAGAGGATTCACTGAAGCTTTCTTT. Its translation is CASSLGRLRGFTEAFF.

This clonotype was found many times. The rearrangement links TRBV20-1 to TRBJ1-1, with D maybe TRBD1 (5 bases). This CDR3 comprises 13 residues. Between the trimmed V and J ends, which lost 0 bases and 4 bases, there was a span of 9 bases. Germline CDR1 DFQATT, CDR2 SNEGSKA (reference sequence). CDR3 protein: CSARDGTRTEAFF. CDR3 DNA sequence: TGCAGTGCTAGAGATGGGACGCGCACTGAAGCTTTCTTT.

This clonotype was seen ten or more times. The rearrangement uses TRBV29-1 and TRBJ2-4, with 9 nucleotides matching TRBD1. J lost 7 bases, V lost 1 base, and 2 bases had no gene match. This CDR3 region has 13 residues. CDR1 is SQVTM and CDR2 is ANQGSEA in the germline V gene. CDR3 in amino acids: CSVEVTGGNIQYF. Here the CDR3 DNA reads TGCAGCGTTGAAGTTACAGGGGGCAACATTCAGTACTTC.

This clonotype was found a few times. V is TRBV7-2 and J is TRBJ1-1, with unresolved D. Germline-derived CDR1 and CDR2 are SGHTA and FQGNSA. The CDR3 has 14 residues. Trimming removed 1 base from V and 4 bases from J, with 10 bases in between. The CDR3 region is CASSLVPGFTEAFF. CDR3 nucleotides: TGTGCCAGCAGCTTAGTTCCGGGTTTCACTGAAGCTTTCTTT.

This clonotype was observed many times. The chain has TRBV5-1 and TRBJ1-1; possibly TRBD1 for D (5 bases). Per germline, CDR1 SGHRS and CDR2 YFSETQ. The CDR3 contains 14 residues. V was shortened by 1 base and J by 3 bases, with 10 bases between the two germline ends. CDR3 protein: CASSLTGTHTEAFF. The CDR3 DNA follows: TGCGCCAGCAGCTTGACCGGGACTCACACTGAAGCTTTCTTT.

This clonotype was detected a few times. This rearrangement joins TRBV27 to TRBJ2-7; 10 nucleotides agree with TRBD2. V gave up 5 bases and J gave up 2 bases; unmatched junction bases: 3. Looked up from germline, CDR1 is MNHEY and CDR2 is SMNVEV (reference sequence). The CDR3 has 14 amino acids. CDR3 DNA sequence: TGTGCCAGCAGTCCTAGCGGGGGTCCCTACGAGCAGTACTTC. The encoded protein is CASSPSGGPYEQYF.

This chain connects TRBV7-8 to TRBJ1-2, with D perhaps TRBD1 (5 bases). The CDR3 consists of 15 residues. Germline values: CDR1 SGHVS, CDR2 FQNEAQ. V was trimmed by 7 bases and J by 6 bases, leaving 21 bases between them. The CDR3 sequence: CASTPAGDHWNGYTF. The CDR3 nucleotides are TGTGCCAGCACACCGGCCGGGGACCACTGGAATGGCTACACCTTC.

This clonotype was seen many times. The chain links TRBV19 to TRBJ2-1; 9 bases agree with TRBD1. The CDR3 has 17 amino acids. From germline, CDR1 is LNHDA and CDR2 SQIVND (reference sequence). V shed 5 bases, J shed 8 bases, and the junction held 16 bases outside the gene matches. For the CDR3, the DNA is TGTGCCAGTAGTTCCCTCAACGCCGGGACAGGGTTCGATGAGCAGTTCTTC. Its translation: CASSSLNAGTGFDEQFF.

Remarks on this clonotype: A much more abundant neighbour one base away suggests this may be a read error. This sequence joins TRBV20-1 and TRBJ2-2; D is possibly TRBD2 (5 bases). CDR3 length: 13 residues. Germline V gene data show CDR1 as DFQATT and CDR2 as SNEGSKA (reference sequence). CDR3 loop: CSARETATGELSF. The CDR3 DNA sequence: TGCAGTGCTAGGGAGACTGCGACCGGGGAGCTGTCTTTT.

CDR3 sequence (DNA): TGTGCCAGCAGCCAAGATTCACGGCAGGAGCAGTACTTC. Residues: CASSQDSRQEQYF. The chain has TRBV14 and TRBJ2-7; D is uncertain. The V and J ends lost 0 bases and 7 bases respectively, with 10 bases between them. Germline lookup yields CDR1 SGHDN and CDR2 FVKESK. The CDR3 runs 13 residues.

V gene TRBV6-4 combines with J gene TRBJ2-1; D is undetermined. Germline values: CDR1 MRHNA, CDR2 SNTAGT. V was trimmed by 7 bases and J by 2 bases, leaving 12 bases between them. The CDR3 is 14 amino acids. Written as DNA, the CDR3 is TGTGCCAGCAATAGGGAAAACCCCTACAATGAGCAGTTCTTC. The encoded protein is CASNRENPYNEQFF.

This clonotype appeared a few times. The chain uses TRBV4-3 and TRBJ2-2; 11 bases line up with TRBD1. Per the germline V gene, CDR1 is LGHNA and CDR2 is YSLEER. V was clipped by 2 bases and J by 4 bases; unmatched bases: 3. The CDR3 spans 16 residues. CDR3 coding DNA: TGCGCCAGCAGCCAATCGGGACAGGGGGTCACCGGGGAGCTGTTTTTT. It codes for CASSQSGQGVTGELFF.

This CDR3 is CASSRPTGLNEQFF. DNA for the CDR3: TGTGCCAGCAGCCGGCCGACAGGTCTCAATGAGCAGTTCTTC. The chain carries TRBV7-2 and TRBJ2-1; D might be TRBD1 (6 bases). V lost 5 bases to trimming and J lost 6 bases, with 14 bases between them. CDR3 length: 14 residues. The germline CDR1 and CDR2 sequences are SGHTA and FQGNSA.

The rearrangement links TRBV30 to TRBJ2-2; D is undetermined. The CDR3 spans 13 residues. From germline, CDR1 is GTSNPN and CDR2 SVGIG (reference sequence). V was pared by 3 bases and J by 2 bases, with 7 bases between. The CDR3 sequence: CAWRDANTGELFF. The CDR3 DNA reads as TGTGCCTGGAGGGACGCCAACACCGGGGAGCTGTTTTTT.

This clonotype was seen repeatedly, ten times or more. This chain joins TRBV28 and TRBJ1-5; the D gene is possibly TRBD1 (6 bases). With 7 bases removed from V and 2 bases from J, the gap between germline ends came to 15 bases. This CDR3 contains 15 residues. Germline CDR1 and CDR2: MDHEN and SYDVKM. CDR3 sequence: CASTSRGRGNQPQHF. The CDR3 coding sequence is TGTGCCAGCACCTCGCGGGGGCGAGGCAATCAGCCCCAGCATTTT.

In its sample, this clonotype was seen many times. V gene TRBV29-1 combines with J gene TRBJ2-2, with a weak D call TRBD1 (5 bases). CDR3 length: 14 residues. In germline, CDR1 is SQVTM, CDR2 ANQGSEA. V was pared by 4 bases and J by 5 bases, with 14 bases between. CDR3 sequence: CSVVKGQRTGELFF. The CDR3 coding sequence is TGCAGCGTTGTTAAGGGGCAAAGGACCGGGGAGCTGTTTTTT.

This clonotype was detected many times. This chain uses TRBV4-1 with TRBJ2-3; 8 positions agree with TRBD2. The CDR3 consists of 17 residues. Germline-derived CDR1 and CDR2 are MGHRA and YSYEKL. V trimming: 2 bases; J trimming: 0 bases; junction bases outside the gene matches: 7. CDR3 nucleotides: TGCGCCAGCAGCCAATCTCGTAGCGGGGTAAGCACAGATACGCAGTATTTT. As protein: CASSQSRSGVSTDTQYF.

This chain links TRBV7-6 with TRBJ1-2; TRBD1 might be the D (5 bases). Per germline, CDR1 SGHVS and CDR2 FNYEAQ. This CDR3 has 13 residues. Trimming left V 1 base short and J 7 bases short, with 10 bases between. The CDR3 sequence is CASSLEGRVGYTF. DNA for the CDR3: TGTGCCAGCAGCTTAGAGGGGCGGGTTGGCTACACCTTC.

This chain links TRBV20-1 with TRBJ2-2; the match to TRBD2 covers 10 bases. V gave up 3 bases and J gave up 1 base; unmatched junction bases: 5. This CDR3 has 16 residues. Germline V gene data show CDR1 as DFQATT and CDR2 as SNEGSKA (reference sequence). CDR3: CSASTASGRNTGELFF. The CDR3 DNA reads TGCAGTGCTAGTACCGCTAGCGGGAGGAACACCGGGGAGCTGTTTTTT.